Described below is a single T cell receptor (beta chain) sequence and its context. This sample was included in a study of blood T cell repertoires in COVID-19. Study-level information: Samples of COVID-19 (acute and convalescent) were obtained from the United States, Italy and Spain.

The CDR3 runs to 13 residues. Germline loops: CDR1 ENHRY, CDR2 SYGVKD. The germline V and J ends were trimmed by 5 bases and 5 bases, with 11 bases remaining between them. Sequenced by immunoSEQ multiplex PCR; TCRdb stores in-frame clones only, minus some. The sample shows about 59,000 clones, around 70% of them seen only once. The chain couples TRBV10-3 to TRBJ2-3; D is possibly TRBD2 (5 bases). The sequenced sample consisted of peripheral blood. The sequence derives from a woman between 45 and 65 years old with active or convalescent COVID-19. The CDR3 protein is CAISTVRGDTQYF. The CDR3 DNA reads TGTGCCATCAGTACCGTACGGGGAGATACGCAGTATTTT.